A single sample is the source of the 5 T cell receptor beta chains below, sequenced in a study of T cell changes during pregnancy in multiple sclerosis. Sequenced by immunoSEQ multiplex PCR; TCRdb stores in-frame clones only, minus some. This sample has 65,000 to 85,000 clones, with 94% found just once. The sample consisted of CD4+ T cells from peripheral blood mononuclear cells, taken after pregnancy. The receptors here all came from a female donor with multiple sclerosis, enrolled in a pregnancy study.

The rearrangement joins TRBV4-2 to TRBJ2-1; 14 bases line up with TRBD2. The CDR3 length is 16 residues. Germline V gene sequence: CDR1 LGHNA, CDR2 YNFKEQ. J gave up 11 bases and V 6 bases, and 12 bases lay outside the gene matches. DNA of the CDR3: TGTGCCAGCAGTCAGACTAGCGGGAGGGCCACACCCCAGCAGTTCTTC. It translates to CASSQTSGRATPQQFF.

The chain links TRBV7-9 to TRBJ2-3; 9 nucleotides align to TRBD2. CDR3 length equals 16 residues. With V trimmed by 5 bases and J by 2 bases, 8 bases remained unmatched. The germline V gene encodes CDR1 SEHNR and CDR2 FQNEAQ (reference sequence). CDR3 residues: CASSATTSGYTDTQYF. CDR3 bases: TGTGCCAGCAGCGCCACGACTAGCGGCTACACAGATACGCAGTATTTT. Drawing the rest from reference TRBV7-9 and TRBJ2-3, the complete variable domain is DTGVSQNPRHKITKRGQNVTFRCDPISEHNRLYWYRQTLGQGPEFLTYFQNEAQLEKSRLLSDRFSAERPKGSFSTLEIQRTEQGDSAMYLCASSATTSGYTDTQYFGPGTRLTVL.

This rearrangement joins TRBV6-1 to TRBJ1-5; D unresolved. Per the germline V gene, CDR1 is MNHNS and CDR2 is SASEGT. Trimming left V 1 base short and J 4 bases short, with 11 bases between. The CDR3 extends over 15 amino acids. In nucleotides, the CDR3 is TGTGCCAGCAGTGAAGTAACACCCACAAATCAGCCCCAGCATTTT. The encoded protein is CASSEVTPTNQPQHF.

The chain carries TRBV7-6 and TRBJ2-2; TRBD1 matches 7 bases. The V gene end was trimmed by 6 bases and the J gene end by 7 bases; junction bases not matched to a gene: 5. The V gene's germline CDR1 is SGHVS and CDR2 FNYEAQ. The CDR3 consists of 13 residues. CDR3 nucleotides: TGTGCCAGCAGAGGGGGCGTCGGCGGGGAGCTGTTTTTT. Translation gives CASRGGVGGELFF.

The chain joins TRBV4-1 to TRBJ1-4; tentative D call: TRBD1 (5 bases). This CDR3 is 14 amino acids long. V lost 8 bases and J 5 bases, leaving 15 bases between the germline ends. The germline V gene has CDR1 MGHRA and CDR2 YSYEKL. The CDR3 spells CASGSRAGNEKLFF. The CDR3 DNA reads TGCGCCAGCGGTAGTAGGGCAGGGAATGAAAAACTGTTTTTT.